This passage covers 24 T cell receptor beta chains from one sample sequenced in a study of blood T cell repertoires in COVID-19. Only in-frame clones appear in the TCRdb table, and some are missing; sequencing was by immunoSEQ multiplex PCR. The sample consists of some 270,000 clones, 85% to 90% of them appearing once. The material sequenced was peripheral blood. Every receptor here comes from a woman aged 40 to 50 who had recovered from COVID-19.

The rearrangement uses TRBV7-3 and TRBJ2-3; TRBD2 matches 16 bases. The trim removed 4 bases at V and 3 bases at J, leaving 4 bases unmatched. CDR1 is SGHTA and CDR2 is FQGTGA in the germline V gene. The CDR3 has 17 residues. The CDR3 is CASSWGLAGGPTDTQYF. The CDR3 nucleotides read TGTGCCAGCAGCTGGGGACTAGCGGGGGGGCCAACAGATACGCAGTATTTT.

This clone was seen more than once but under ten times. V and J are TRBV7-2 and TRBJ2-1, with 9 bases aligning to TRBD2. In germline, CDR1 is SGHTA, CDR2 FQGNSA. J gave up 5 bases and V 2 bases, and 1 base lay outside the gene matches. This CDR3 is 14 amino acids long. The chain's CDR3 is CASSLLAGNNEQFF. DNA for the CDR3: TGTGCCAGCAGCTTACTAGCGGGGAACAATGAGCAGTTCTTC.

This clone has only one observation. V is TRBV19 and J is TRBJ1-2; D is uncertain. V was pared by 6 bases and J by 3 bases, with 14 bases between. The CDR3 length is 14 residues. Germline V gene lookup returns CDR1 LNHDA and CDR2 SQIVND (reference sequence). As DNA, the CDR3 is TGTGCCAGTAGCCCCGAGGGAATTGACTATGGCTACACCTTC. It is translated as CASSPEGIDYGYTF.

The V and J genes are TRBV30 and TRBJ2-1; the D is unclear. This CDR3 spans 14 amino acids. V was cut by 2 bases and J by 5 bases, with 13 bases left in between. Per the germline V gene, CDR1 is GTSNPN and CDR2 is SVGIG (reference sequence). CDR3 sequence reads: CAWSYGGDHNEQFF. The CDR3 nucleotides read TGTGCCTGGAGTTATGGCGGAGATCACAATGAGCAGTTCTTC.

V is TRBV9 and J is TRBJ1-2; D is uncertain. The CDR3 is made up of 13 amino acids. CDR1 and CDR2 (germline): SGDLS, YYNGEE. Between the trimmed V and J ends, which lost 3 bases and 5 bases, there was a span of 11 bases. The CDR3 here is CASSAETGYGYTF. CDR3 coding DNA: TGTGCCAGCAGCGCGGAGACGGGATATGGCTACACCTTC.

This sequence joins TRBV10-3 and TRBJ2-3; no clear D gene. Germline V gene lookup returns CDR1 ENHRY and CDR2 SYGVKD. Trimming pared 3 bases from V and 3 bases from J, leaving 16 bases between. The CDR3 contains 16 residues. The CDR3 coding sequence is TGTGCCATCAGTGACCCGGCCCGAGGCGAGACAGATACGCAGTATTTT. Translated, it gives CAISDPARGETDTQYF.

On this clone itself: One end of the junction is discordant with germline, which a read error may explain. The V call is TRBV4-1, the J call TRBJ2-5, with unresolved D. Looked up from germline, CDR1 is MGHRA and CDR2 is YSYEKL. The CDR3 totals 16 residues. CDR3: CASSQVFLDIQETQYF. The CDR3 coding sequence is TGCGCCAGCAGTCAAGTTTTCCTAGATATACAAGAGACCCAGTACTTC.

The chain links TRBV5-5 to TRBJ1-5; D is perhaps TRBD1 (5 bases). This CDR3 is built from 14 residues. Looked up from germline, CDR1 is SGHKS and CDR2 is YYEKEE (reference sequence). Trimming removed 3 bases from V and 3 bases from J, with 10 bases in between. The CDR3 here is CASSWGGTNQPQHF. The DNA for the CDR3 is TGTGCCAGCAGCTGGGGGGGGACCAATCAGCCCCAGCATTTT.

The V and J genes are TRBV27 and TRBJ1-2; TRBD1 agrees at 8 bases. V lost 0 bases, J lost 7 bases, and 7 bases stayed unmatched. Per the germline V gene, CDR1 is MNHEY and CDR2 is SMNVEV (reference sequence). The length of the CDR3 is 15 residues. The CDR3 sequence is CASSLSAGGASGYTF. The CDR3, as DNA: TGTGCCAGCAGTTTATCCGCAGGGGGCGCATCTGGCTACACCTTC.

This clone was found a few times. This rearrangement joins TRBV18 to TRBJ1-5; TRBD1 is a possible D gene (5 bases). The CDR3 is 14 residues long. CDR1 is KGHSH and CDR2 is LQKENI in the germline V gene. The V end lost 6 bases, the J end lost 9 bases, and 18 bases lay between the germline ends. DNA of the CDR3: TGTGCCAGCTCCCCCGGGGACTTGGATAGGCCCCAGCATTTT. It yields the protein CASSPGDLDRPQHF. Full variable domain (outside the CDR3, taken from reference TRBV18 and TRBJ1-5): NAGVMQNPRHLVRRRGQEARLRCSPMKGHSHVYWYRQLPEEGLKFMVYLQKENIIDESGMPKERFSAEFPKEGPSILRIQQVVRGDSAAYFCASSPGDLDRPQHFGDGTRLSIL.

J is TRBJ2-6 and V is TRBV19; no firm D call. The V and J ends lost 4 bases and 0 bases respectively, with 10 bases between them. CDR1 and CDR2 from the germline V gene are LNHDA and SQIVND (reference sequence). The CDR3 length is 16 residues. Here the CDR3 DNA reads TGTGCCAGTAGTACAGAGAGAAGCTCTGGGGCCAACGTCCTGACTTTC. Encoded protein: CASSTERSSGANVLTF.

The chain is built from TRBV4-1 and TRBJ1-2; no clear D. Germline V gene data show CDR1 as MGHRA and CDR2 as YSYEKL. The CDR3 has 15 amino acids. V was trimmed by 0 bases and J by 2 bases, leaving 10 bases between them. CDR3: CASSQDSSVNYGYTF. DNA for the CDR3: TGCGCCAGCAGCCAAGATTCTTCGGTCAACTATGGCTACACCTTC.

The rearrangement uses TRBV28 and TRBJ1-5, with unresolved D. CDR1 is MDHEN and CDR2 is SYDVKM in the germline V gene. V dropped 7 bases and J dropped 5 bases, with 18 bases sitting between them. The CDR3 runs to 15 residues. CDR3 nucleotide sequence: TGTGCCAGCAACCCGCACGGCGGCGGTGATCAGCCCCAGCATTTT. Protein sequence: CASNPHGGGDQPQHF.

This chain links TRBV3-1 (or the pseudogene TRBV3-2) with TRBJ2-5; TRBD1 matches 8 bases. CDR1 is LGHDT and CDR2 is YNNKEL in the germline V gene (reference sequence). V lost 3 bases and J lost 5; bases outside the gene matches: 5. The CDR3 contains 14 residues. The CDR3 loop reads CASSHPGGAETQYF. CDR3 nucleotide sequence: TGTGCCAGCAGCCATCCAGGGGGCGCGGAGACCCAGTACTTC.

This chain connects TRBV28 to TRBJ2-3; D perhaps matches TRBD2 (5 bases). With 6 bases removed from V and 6 bases from J, the gap between germline ends came to 13 bases. Germline V gene sequence: CDR1 MDHEN, CDR2 SYDVKM. The CDR3 is 13 residues long. CDR3 sequence: CASRPGPGDTQYF. The DNA of the CDR3 is TGTGCCAGCAGACCCGGGCCGGGGGATACGCAGTATTTT.

This CDR3 reads CATSGRDRNGYTF. CDR3 bases: TGTGCCACCAGTGGCCGGGACAGAAACGGCTACACCTTC. The V call is TRBV24-1, the J call TRBJ1-2, with 7 bases lining up with TRBD1. This CDR3 spans 13 amino acids. CDR1 and CDR2 (germline): KGHDR, SFDVKD. V dropped 5 bases and J dropped 8; count of bases not matched to a gene: 7.

The CDR3 DNA sequence: TGCGCCAGCAGCGCGACAGGGACGCACACTGAAGCTTTCTTT. Protein sequence: CASSATGTHTEAFF. This chain uses TRBV5-1 with TRBJ1-1; 7 positions agree with TRBD1. The germline CDR1 and CDR2 sequences are SGHRS and YFSETQ. The CDR3 has 14 amino acids. V gave up 4 bases and J gave up 3 bases; unmatched junction bases: 6.

The V and J genes are TRBV28 and TRBJ1-1; D is uncertain. The V end lost 10 bases, the J end lost 3 bases, and 15 bases lay between the germline ends. The CDR3 has 13 residues. The germline CDR1 and CDR2 sequences are MDHEN and SYDVKM. The CDR3 DNA is TGTGCCACCTTTCTTTCCCGGGACACTGAAGCTTTCTTT. Protein: CATFLSRDTEAFF.

The chain links TRBV7-7 to TRBJ2-3, with 11 bases matching TRBD1. The germline V gene has CDR1 SSHAT and CDR2 FNYEAQ (reference sequence). The CDR3 spans 14 residues. The V and J ends lost 6 bases and 4 bases, in that order; junction bases with no gene match: 3. Here the CDR3 DNA reads TGTGCCAGCAGTCCGGGACAGGGGGCAGATACGCAGTATTTT. Translation gives CASSPGQGADTQYF.

The J gene is TRBJ2-5, the V gene TRBV7-2, with 11 bases that match TRBD2. V dropped 5 bases and J dropped 5; count of bases not matched to a gene: 13. The CDR3 totals 17 residues. Germline CDR1 is SGHTA and CDR2 is FQGNSA. The CDR3 protein is CASSQLLAGVGLETQYF. Here the CDR3 DNA reads TGTGCCAGCAGCCAATTACTAGCGGGAGTAGGGTTGGAGACCCAGTACTTC.

The CDR3 loop is CASSQGRKLEKLFF. The CDR3 DNA sequence: TGCGCCAGCAGCCAAGGCCGTAAGCTAGAAAAACTGTTTTTT. The gene calls are TRBV4-1 and TRBJ1-4, with D uncertain. The CDR3 is 14 residues long. CDR1 is MGHRA and CDR2 is YSYEKL in the germline V gene. V lost 1 base and J lost 8, with 11 bases in between.

The rearrangement uses TRBV7-9 and TRBJ1-1; no clear D gene. The CDR3 has 13 residues. Per the germline V gene, CDR1 is SEHNR and CDR2 is FQNEAQ (reference sequence). V lost 5 bases, J lost 3 bases, and 10 bases lay in between. Here the CDR3 reads CASSQRADTEAFF. CDR3 sequence (DNA): TGTGCCAGCAGCCAGCGGGCGGACACTGAAGCTTTCTTT.

The CDR3 is CASSLFSGGAADTQYF. The CDR3 region has the DNA TGTGCCAGCAGCTTATTTAGCGGGGGGGCCGCAGATACGCAGTATTTT. This chain joins TRBV5-4 and TRBJ2-3, with 11 bases fitting TRBD2. The germline V gene has CDR1 SGHNT and CDR2 YYREEE (reference sequence). The CDR3 extends over 16 amino acids. V dropped 2 bases and J dropped 4; count of bases not matched to a gene: 6.

V and J are TRBV2 and TRBJ2-7; no definite D call. CDR1 is SNHLY, CDR2 FYNNEI, per germline. V was trimmed by 1 base and J by 3 bases, leaving 4 bases between them. The length of the CDR3 is 12 residues. The CDR3 nucleotides are TGTGCCAGCAGTGAAGGGAGCTACGAGCAGTACGTC. Its translation: CASSEGSYEQYV.